The 31 T cell receptor beta chains in this list originate from one sample, sequenced in a study of beta chain features in type 1 diabetes. Antigens of these TCRs are unknown. Points from the study as a whole: Among all four CD4+ subsets, Type 1 diabetes patients had TCRB CDR3s that were moderately but significantly shorter.

The sequenced template was cDNA made from the entire isolated RNA. The table came from immunoSEQ multiplex PCR; TCRdb's copy has only in-frame clones and leaves some out. This sample has about 130,000 clones, with around 9% found just once. Input material: central memory CD4+ T cells from blood. These receptors came from a man aged 30 to 39 with type 1 diabetes.

The rearrangement links TRBV7-9 to TRBJ2-3; 8 nucleotides align to TRBD2. The CDR3 length is 15 residues. V shed 10 bases, J shed 4 bases, and the junction held 13 bases outside the gene matches. Germline values: CDR1 SEHNR, CDR2 FQNEAQ (reference sequence). For the CDR3, the DNA is TGTGCCACGACAAGGCTAGCGGGTAATCCAGATACGCAGTATTTT. Its protein product is CATTRLAGNPDTQYF. Combining the CDR3 with reference TRBV7-9 and TRBJ2-3 gives the whole variable domain DTGVSQNPRHKITKRGQNVTFRCDPISEHNRLYWYRQTLGQGPEFLTYFQNEAQLEKSRLLSDRFSAERPKGSFSTLEIQRTEQGDSAMYLCATTRLAGNPDTQYFGPGTRLTVL.

This clone was seen a handful of times. The chain carries TRBV27 and TRBJ1-1; weak D call: TRBD1 (6 bases). CDR1 and CDR2 (germline): MNHEY, SMNVEV (reference sequence). Trimming pared 2 bases from V and 1 base from J, leaving 17 bases between. CDR3 length: 17 residues. CDR3 in DNA: TGTGCCAGCAGTTTAGGGTGGGGGGGGCAAAGGAACACTGAAGCTTTCTTT. Protein product: CASSLGWGGQRNTEAFF.

V gene TRBV5-6 combines with J gene TRBJ2-7, with TRBD1 matching over 9 bases. Germline CDR1 reads SGHDT; CDR2 reads YYEEEE. V dropped 2 bases and J dropped 5; count of bases not matched to a gene: 5. The CDR3 is 14 residues long. CDR3 residues: CASSFRDRENEQYF. CDR3 DNA: TGTGCCAGCAGCTTCCGGGACAGGGAGAACGAGCAGTACTTC.

This clone has a handful of counts. The chain links TRBV5-1 to TRBJ2-3, with 8 bases aligning to TRBD1. From germline, CDR1 is SGHRS and CDR2 YFSETQ. There are 14 residues in the CDR3. V was pared by 5 bases and J by 4 bases, with 6 bases of the junction left unmatched. CDR3 sequence reads: CASSWQGASDTQYF. DNA for the CDR3: TGCGCCAGCAGTTGGCAGGGGGCCTCAGATACGCAGTATTTT.

The V call is TRBV4-2, the J call TRBJ1-4, with D unclear. There are 18 residues in the CDR3. V lost 2 bases to trimming and J lost 8 bases, with 24 bases between them. Per the germline V gene, CDR1 is LGHNA and CDR2 is YNFKEQ. CDR3 DNA sequence: TGTGCCAGCAGCCAACTCCTTTCGGTTTCAGATGGAGGGGAAAAACTGTTTTTT. This encodes CASSQLLSVSDGGEKLFF.

This clone appeared a few times. This chain links TRBV5-1 with TRBJ1-1; the D is unclear. Per germline, CDR1 SGHRS and CDR2 YFSETQ. The CDR3 runs 15 residues. V shed 1 base and J shed 1 base, with 11 bases lying between them. CDR3 protein: CASSLNGVGNTEAFF. The CDR3 DNA sequence: TGCGCCAGCAGCTTGAACGGGGTCGGGAACACTGAAGCTTTCTTT.

This clone was detected ten times or more. V is TRBV27 and J is TRBJ2-7, with 7 nucleotides matching TRBD1. The CDR3 runs 14 residues. The ends lost 5 bases at V and 5 bases at J; junction bases unmatched: 9. CDR1 and CDR2 (germline): MNHEY, SMNVEV (reference sequence). As DNA, the CDR3 is TGTGCCAGCAGTCAAGACAGGGTTCGGCACGAGCAGTACTTC. Encoded protein: CASSQDRVRHEQYF.

This clone came up a few times. V is TRBV13 and J is TRBJ2-5; perhaps TRBD2 as D (6 bases). Per germline, CDR1 PRHDT and CDR2 FYEKMQ (reference sequence). Trimming shortened V by 5 bases and J by 5 bases, and 12 bases separated the two germline ends. The CDR3 is 13 residues long. CDR3 region: CASSLGGAETQYF. CDR3 bases: TGTGCCAGCAGCCTGGGAGGTGCGGAGACCCAGTACTTC.

The V gene is TRBV4-3, the J gene TRBJ2-3; 9 nucleotides agree with TRBD2. Unmatched junction bases numbered 13, after V lost 7 bases and J lost 2 bases. This CDR3 contains 17 residues. In germline, CDR1 is LGHNA, CDR2 YSLEER. The CDR3 is CASTSVLAGSFTDTQYF. The CDR3 nucleotides read TGCGCCAGCACCAGCGTGCTAGCGGGGTCCTTCACAGATACGCAGTATTTT.

The chain carries TRBV7-2 and TRBJ1-6; 8 bases fit TRBD1. V was pared by 3 bases and J by 8 bases, with 3 bases of the junction left unmatched. Germline V lookup: CDR1 SGHTA, CDR2 FQGNSA. This CDR3 spans 14 amino acids. The CDR3: CASSLQGADSPLHF. CDR3 bases: TGTGCCAGCAGCTTGCAGGGGGCGGATTCACCCCTCCACTTT.

This clone appeared a few times. The chain is built from TRBV9 and TRBJ2-7; D possibly corresponds to TRBD1 (6 bases). Trimming stripped 4 bases from V and 1 base from J, with 15 bases between. Germline values: CDR1 SGDLS, CDR2 YYNGEE. This CDR3 is built from 15 residues. This CDR3 reads CASSPGHSGSYEQYF. The CDR3 coding sequence is TGTGCCAGCAGCCCGGGACACTCTGGTTCCTACGAGCAGTACTTC.

This clone was recorded many times. This rearrangement joins TRBV18 to TRBJ1-1, with 8 nucleotides matching TRBD1. Germline V lookup: CDR1 KGHSH, CDR2 LQKENI. The CDR3 has 15 amino acids. Trimming took 4 bases from V and 4 from J; bases not matched to a gene: 8. The CDR3: CASSLSATGATEAFF. The CDR3, as DNA: TGTGCCAGCTCACTGTCAGCGACAGGGGCCACTGAAGCTTTCTTT.

This clone was picked up a small number of times. The chain is built from TRBV7-3 and TRBJ2-3, with TRBD2 matching 7 bases. The V gene end was trimmed by 2 bases and the J gene end by 4 bases; junction bases not matched to a gene: 9. Germline V gives CDR1 SGHTA, CDR2 FQGTGA. The CDR3 spans 16 residues. This chain's CDR3 is CASSLGPSGSSDTQYF. The CDR3 DNA follows: TGTGCCAGCAGCTTAGGACCTAGCGGTTCTTCAGATACGCAGTATTTT.

V usage is TRBV11-2 and J usage is TRBJ2-1, with a possible D match to TRBD2 (6 bases). Looked up from germline, CDR1 is SGHAT and CDR2 is FQNNGV. The CDR3 consists of 13 residues. Between the trimmed V and J ends, which lost 3 bases and 8 bases, there was a span of 11 bases. CDR3 residues: CASSLEWGDEQFF. CDR3 DNA: TGTGCCAGCAGCTTGGAATGGGGGGATGAGCAGTTCTTC.

This clone was found once. V usage is TRBV7-2 and J usage is TRBJ2-3, with 13 bases fitting TRBD2. J was trimmed by 14 bases and V by 5 bases; bases with no gene match: 13. Germline V lookup: CDR1 SGHTA, CDR2 FQGNSA. The CDR3 extends over 15 amino acids. The CDR3 DNA reads TGTGCCAGCAGCGTCCGCCCGACGACTAGCGGGGGGTCGTATTTT. Residues: CASSVRPTTSGGSYF.

V is TRBV7-8 and J is TRBJ1-2; no clear D. CDR3 length: 15 amino acids. From germline, CDR1 is SGHVS and CDR2 FQNEAQ. Deletions cut 1 base from V and 4 bases from J, with 13 bases between. CDR3 DNA: TGTGCCAGCAGCTTAGTCAACGGTGGGAGCTATGGCTACACCTTC. Translated, it gives CASSLVNGGSYGYTF.

This clone appeared a few times. The V gene is TRBV5-1, the J gene TRBJ1-6; D might be TRBD1 (6 bases). The CDR3 loop spans 14 amino acids. Germline V gene lookup returns CDR1 SGHRS and CDR2 YFSETQ. The V end lost 6 bases, the J end lost 5 bases, and 12 bases lay between the germline ends. The CDR3 DNA is TGCGCCAGCAACGCAGGGGACCATAATTCACCCCTCCACTTT. Its translation: CASNAGDHNSPLHF.

In this sample, this clone turned up a few times. This chain uses TRBV9 with TRBJ2-7; perhaps TRBD1 as D (6 bases). The CDR3 loop spans 15 amino acids. V shed 3 bases and J shed 4 bases, with 17 bases lying between them. Germline CDR1 is SGDLS and CDR2 is YYNGEE. The CDR3 region is CASSGGQGSKYEQYF. The CDR3 DNA follows: TGTGCCAGCAGCGGGGGACAAGGATCAAAATACGAGCAGTACTTC.

This chain links TRBV7-9 with TRBJ1-6; D gene ambiguous. Looked up from germline, CDR1 is SEHNR and CDR2 is FQNEAQ (reference sequence). Trimming removed 2 bases from V and 6 bases from J, with 20 bases in between. The CDR3 runs 18 residues. CDR3 region: CASSLSRQLRDPNSPLHF. In DNA, the CDR3 is TGTGCCAGCAGCTTATCGAGGCAGCTGAGAGATCCTAATTCACCCCTCCACTTT. Combining the CDR3 with reference TRBV7-9 and TRBJ1-6 gives the whole variable domain DTGVSQNPRHKITKRGQNVTFRCDPISEHNRLYWYRQTLGQGPEFLTYFQNEAQLEKSRLLSDRFSAERPKGSFSTLEIQRTEQGDSAMYLCASSLSRQLRDPNSPLHFGNGTRLTVT.

This rearrangement joins TRBV9 to TRBJ2-2; possibly TRBD2 for D (5 bases). The V and J ends lost 5 bases and 7 bases respectively, with 12 bases between them. This CDR3 has 13 amino acids. Germline V gene data show CDR1 as SGDLS and CDR2 as YYNGEE. The CDR3 DNA sequence: TGTGCCAGCAGGGGAACTAGTATCGGGGAGCTGTTTTTT. This codes for CASRGTSIGELFF.

J is TRBJ2-5 and V is TRBV7-6; 7 bases align to TRBD1. After removal of 7 bases from V and 5 bases from J, the junction contained 10 bases not matched to a gene. The CDR3 spans 14 residues. The germline gives CDR1 SGHVS, CDR2 FNYEAQ. This CDR3 reads CASTQQGLRETQYF. The CDR3 nucleotides are TGTGCCAGCACCCAACAGGGGCTCAGGGAGACCCAGTACTTC.

This clone was observed a few times. CDR3 region: CASSLTQGYEQYF. CDR3 sequence (DNA): TGTGCCAGCAGCTTAACCCAGGGGTACGAGCAGTACTTC. The V gene is TRBV5-6, the J gene TRBJ2-7, with D perhaps matching TRBD1 (6 bases). This CDR3 has 13 amino acids. Trimming took off 2 bases at V and 4 bases at J, with 10 bases between the two ends. Germline V gene data show CDR1 as SGHDT and CDR2 as YYEEEE.

This clone came up a few times. The V gene is TRBV19, the J gene TRBJ2-1; a weak D match, TRBD2 (5 bases). The CDR3 totals 14 residues. Trimming pared 4 bases from V and 3 bases from J, leaving 10 bases between. From germline, CDR1 is LNHDA and CDR2 SQIVND (reference sequence). This CDR3 is CASSTMGDYNEQFF. In nucleotides, the CDR3 is TGTGCCAGTAGTACGATGGGAGACTACAATGAGCAGTTCTTC.

This clone appeared a few times. This rearrangement joins TRBV5-4 to TRBJ2-1, with D possibly matching TRBD1 (7 bases). Between the trimmed V and J ends, which lost 1 base and 7 bases, there was a span of 15 bases. The CDR3 sequence is 15 residues long. Germline CDR1 is SGHNT and CDR2 is YYREEE (reference sequence). CDR3 DNA: TGTGCCAGCAGCTTGTTGGAGGGGGCAAGGAATGAGCAGTTCTTC. Translating gives CASSLLEGARNEQFF. The complete variable domain, with remaining parts taken from reference TRBV5-4 and TRBJ2-1, reads ETGVTQSPTHLIKTRGQQVTLRCSSQSGHNTVSWYQQALGQGPQFIFQYYREEENGRGNFPPRFSGLQFPNYSSELNVNALELDDSALYLCASSLLEGARNEQFFGPGTRLTVL.

This chain joins TRBV12-2 and TRBJ2-7; TRBD2 is taken as the D call from the table, unchecked against the DNA. TRBV12-2 is a pseudogene locus. CDR3 size: 14 residues. In DNA form, the CDR3 reads TGTGCAAGTCGCCCCAGGCGGGGGGTCTACGAGCAGTACTTC. As protein: CASRPRRGVYEQYF.

The rearrangement joins TRBV25-1 to TRBJ2-3; no reliable D call. The V gene's germline CDR1 is MGHDK and CDR2 SYGVNS. There are 12 residues in the CDR3. The V end was cut by 5 bases, the J end by 5 bases, with 8 bases between. CDR3 sequence reads: CASSKTRDTQYF. The CDR3 DNA reads as TGTGCCAGCAGTAAAACGAGAGATACGCAGTATTTT.

The CDR3 loop is CASSTGFTNEQFF. In DNA form, the CDR3 reads TGTGCCAGCAGTACAGGGTTCACCAATGAGCAGTTCTTC. The V call is TRBV6-6, the J call TRBJ2-1; weak D call: TRBD1 (6 bases). The germline V and J ends were trimmed by 5 bases and 6 bases, with 11 bases remaining between them. This CDR3 is 13 amino acids long. Germline CDR1 is MNHNY and CDR2 is SVGAGI (reference sequence).

This clone came up a few times. The J gene is TRBJ1-1, the V gene TRBV4-3; TRBD1 aligns across 7 bases. Looked up from germline, CDR1 is LGHNA and CDR2 is YSLEER. With V trimmed by 0 bases and J by 7 bases, 14 bases remained unmatched. This CDR3 contains 17 residues. The CDR3 DNA follows: TGCGCCAGCAGCCAAGATCTGCGCCGTCAGGGGGAAAGTGAAGCTTTCTTT. Its translation is CASSQDLRRQGESEAFF.

This clone was counted between two and nine times. The chain joins TRBV4-2 to TRBJ2-1; 13 nucleotides match TRBD2. The CDR3 is made up of 17 amino acids. CDR1 is LGHNA and CDR2 is YNFKEQ in the germline V gene. V shed 3 bases, J shed 5 bases, and the junction held 7 bases outside the gene matches. For the CDR3, the DNA is TGTGCCAGCAGCCAGCAACTAGCGGGGGGGCTTAACAATGAGCAGTTCTTC. It is translated as CASSQQLAGGLNNEQFF.

The chain has TRBV7-2 and TRBJ1-2, with 8 positions matching TRBD1. Germline-derived CDR1 and CDR2 are SGHTA and FQGNSA. V shed 5 bases, J shed 7 bases, and the junction held 6 bases outside the gene matches. The CDR3 is 13 amino acids. CDR3 sequence: CASSPTGGSGYTF. CDR3 nucleotide sequence: TGTGCCAGCAGCCCAACAGGGGGTAGTGGCTACACCTTC.

V gene TRBV7-2 combines with J gene TRBJ2-3; 7 bases are shared with TRBD2. The germline CDR1 and CDR2 sequences are SGHTA and FQGNSA. The CDR3 sequence is 13 residues long. Trimming removed 5 bases from V and 9 bases from J; junction bases left unmatched: 8. The CDR3 spells CASSAREAGTQYF. The CDR3 DNA follows: TGTGCCAGCAGCGCCCGGGAGGCAGGGACGCAGTATTTT.